This T cell receptor beta chain was profiled in a study of CD8 T cells in Susac syndrome. This clonotype was counted between two and nine times. Random hexamers were used to reverse transcribe an amount of roughly 0.5 to 1 ug RNA. TCRdb re-derived calls from the immunoSEQ multiplex PCR reads in MiXCR, one entry per CDR3 protein. This table has about 200,000 distinct CDR3 sequences, 90% to 95% appearing once. Germline assignment: CDR1 MNHEY and CDR2 SMNVEV (reference sequence). V trimming: 4 bases; J trimming: 5 bases; junction bases outside the gene matches: 8. The length of the CDR3 is 15 residues. The TCR comes from a human donor with Susac syndrome. Sequencing was carried out using CD4+ T cells from PBMCs. The V gene is TRBV27, the J gene TRBJ1-1; 9 positions agree with TRBD1. The CDR3 nucleotides are TGTGCCAGCAGTTCGATGACAGGGGGAAAAACTGAAGCTTTCTTT. Its translation is CASSSMTGGKTEAFF.